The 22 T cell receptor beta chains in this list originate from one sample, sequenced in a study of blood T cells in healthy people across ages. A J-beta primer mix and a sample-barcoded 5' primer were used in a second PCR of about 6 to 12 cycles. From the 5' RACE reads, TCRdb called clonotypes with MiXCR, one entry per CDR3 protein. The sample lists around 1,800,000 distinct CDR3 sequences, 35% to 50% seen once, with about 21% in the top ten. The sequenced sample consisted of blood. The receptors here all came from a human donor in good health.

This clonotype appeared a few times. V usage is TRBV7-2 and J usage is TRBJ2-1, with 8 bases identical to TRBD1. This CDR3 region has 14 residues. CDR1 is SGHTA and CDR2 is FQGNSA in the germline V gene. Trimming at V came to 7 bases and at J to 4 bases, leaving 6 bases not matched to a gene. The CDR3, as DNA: TGTGCCAGCACCGAGGACAGGGCGTACAATGAGCAGTTCTTC. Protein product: CASTEDRAYNEQFF.

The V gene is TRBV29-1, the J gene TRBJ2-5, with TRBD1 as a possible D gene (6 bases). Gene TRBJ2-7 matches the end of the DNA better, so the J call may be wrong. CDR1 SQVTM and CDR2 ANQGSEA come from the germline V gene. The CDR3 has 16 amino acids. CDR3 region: CSVGTQQGLRCGEQYF. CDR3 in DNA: TGCAGCGTTGGCACTCAACAGGGTTTGAGATGTGGCGAGCAGTACTTC.

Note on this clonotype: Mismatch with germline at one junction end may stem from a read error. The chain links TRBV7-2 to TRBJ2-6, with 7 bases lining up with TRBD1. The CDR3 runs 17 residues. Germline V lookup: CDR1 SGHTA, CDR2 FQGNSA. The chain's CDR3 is CASSIRDSVSGANVRTF. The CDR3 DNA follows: TGTGCCAGCAGCATCCGGGACAGTGTATCTGGGGCCAACGTCCGGACTTTC. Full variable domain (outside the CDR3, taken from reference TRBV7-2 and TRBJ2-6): GAGVSQSPSNKVTEKGKDVELRCDPISGHTALYWYRQSLGQGLEFLIYFQGNSAPDKSGLPSDRFSAERTGGSVSTLTIQRTQQEDSAVYLCASSIRDSVSGANVRTFGAGSRLTVL.

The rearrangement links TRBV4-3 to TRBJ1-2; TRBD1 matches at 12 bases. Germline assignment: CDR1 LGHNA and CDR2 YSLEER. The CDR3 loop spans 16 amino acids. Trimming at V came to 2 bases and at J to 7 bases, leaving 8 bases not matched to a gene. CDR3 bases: TGCGCCAGCAGCCAAAAGGGACAGGGGGCTCTTGGTGGCTACACCTTC. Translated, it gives CASSQKGQGALGGYTF.

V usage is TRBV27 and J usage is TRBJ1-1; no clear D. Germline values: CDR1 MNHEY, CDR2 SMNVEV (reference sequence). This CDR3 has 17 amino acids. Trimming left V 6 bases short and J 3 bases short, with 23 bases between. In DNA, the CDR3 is TGTGCCAGCAGCCCAAGTAGGACCCAAAAGGAGGACACTGAAGCTTTCTTT. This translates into CASSPSRTQKEDTEAFF.

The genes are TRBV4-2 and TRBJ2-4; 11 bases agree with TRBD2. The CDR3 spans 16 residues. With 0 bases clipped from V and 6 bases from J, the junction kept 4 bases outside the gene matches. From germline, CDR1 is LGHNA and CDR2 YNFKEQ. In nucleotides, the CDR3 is TGTGCCAGCAGCCAAGAGGTGGGACTAGCGGCAAACATTCAGTACTTC. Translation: CASSQEVGLAANIQYF.

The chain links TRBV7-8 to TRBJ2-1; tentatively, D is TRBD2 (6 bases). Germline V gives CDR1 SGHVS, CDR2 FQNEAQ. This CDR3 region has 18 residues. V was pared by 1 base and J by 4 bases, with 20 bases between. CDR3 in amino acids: CASSLGSLGAGSYNEQFF. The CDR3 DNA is TGTGCCAGCAGCTTAGGCAGCTTAGGCGCGGGGTCATACAATGAGCAGTTCTTC.

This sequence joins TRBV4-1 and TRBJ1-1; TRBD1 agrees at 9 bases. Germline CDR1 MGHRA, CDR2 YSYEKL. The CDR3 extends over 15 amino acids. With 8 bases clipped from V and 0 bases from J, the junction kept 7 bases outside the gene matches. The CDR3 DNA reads TGCGCCAGCCAACTTAACAGGGGGCTGAACACTGAAGCTTTCTTT. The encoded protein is CASQLNRGLNTEAFF.

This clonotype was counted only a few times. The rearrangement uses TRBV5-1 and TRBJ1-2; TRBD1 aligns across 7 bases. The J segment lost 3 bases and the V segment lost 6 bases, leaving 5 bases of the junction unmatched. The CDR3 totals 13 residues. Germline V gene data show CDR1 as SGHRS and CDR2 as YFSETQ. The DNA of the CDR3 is TGCGCCAGCAACAGGGGAGGGGACTATGGCTACACCTTC. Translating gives CASNRGGDYGYTF.

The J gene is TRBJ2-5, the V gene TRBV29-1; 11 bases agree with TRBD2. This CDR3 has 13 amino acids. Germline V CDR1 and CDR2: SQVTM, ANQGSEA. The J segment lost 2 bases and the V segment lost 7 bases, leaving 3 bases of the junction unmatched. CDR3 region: CSATSGVQETQYF. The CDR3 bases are TGCAGCGCGACTAGCGGGGTTCAAGAGACCCAGTACTTC.

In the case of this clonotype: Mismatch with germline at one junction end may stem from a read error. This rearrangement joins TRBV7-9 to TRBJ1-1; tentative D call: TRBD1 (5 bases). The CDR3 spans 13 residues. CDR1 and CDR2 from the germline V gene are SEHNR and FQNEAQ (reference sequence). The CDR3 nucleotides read TGTGCCAACAGCTCGACAGAAACCACTGAAGCTTTCTTT. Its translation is CANSSTETTEAFF.

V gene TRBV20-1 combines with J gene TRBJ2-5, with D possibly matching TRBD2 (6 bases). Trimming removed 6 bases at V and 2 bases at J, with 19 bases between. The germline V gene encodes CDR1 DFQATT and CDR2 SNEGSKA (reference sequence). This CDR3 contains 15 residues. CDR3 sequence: CSAGTSIGPQETQYF. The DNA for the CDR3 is TGCAGTGCCGGAACTAGCATTGGGCCTCAAGAGACCCAGTACTTC.

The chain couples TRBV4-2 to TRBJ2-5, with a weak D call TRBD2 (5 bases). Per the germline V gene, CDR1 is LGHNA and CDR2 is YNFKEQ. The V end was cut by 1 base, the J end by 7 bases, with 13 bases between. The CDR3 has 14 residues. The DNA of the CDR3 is TGTGCCAGCAGCCAAGGGTTTGGAGAGGGGACCCAGTACTTC. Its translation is CASSQGFGEGTQYF.

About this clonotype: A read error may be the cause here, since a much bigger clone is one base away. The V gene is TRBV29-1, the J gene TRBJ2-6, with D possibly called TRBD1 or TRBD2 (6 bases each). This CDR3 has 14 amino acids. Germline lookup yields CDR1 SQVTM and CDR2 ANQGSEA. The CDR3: CSAEGGTGANVLTF. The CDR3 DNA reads TGCAGCGCTGAAGGGGGGACTGGGGCCAACGTCCTGACTTTC.

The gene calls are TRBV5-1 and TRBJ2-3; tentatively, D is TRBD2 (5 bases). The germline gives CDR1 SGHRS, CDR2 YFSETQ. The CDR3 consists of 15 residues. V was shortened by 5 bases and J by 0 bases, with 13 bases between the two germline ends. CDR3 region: CASSHGWTSTDTQYF. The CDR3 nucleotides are TGCGCCAGCAGTCACGGGTGGACTAGCACAGATACGCAGTATTTT.

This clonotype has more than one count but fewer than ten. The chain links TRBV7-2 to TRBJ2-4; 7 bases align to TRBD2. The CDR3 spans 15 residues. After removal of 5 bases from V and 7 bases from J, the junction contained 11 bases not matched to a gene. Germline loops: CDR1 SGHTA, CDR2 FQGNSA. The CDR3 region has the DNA TGTGCCAGCAGCCTGCTTTGGGGGGGTGGCAACATTCAGTACTTC. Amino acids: CASSLLWGGGNIQYF.

CDR3 in DNA: TGTGCCAGCCTCAGCAGGGGCACTGATTACGAGCAGTACTTC. Amino acids: CASLSRGTDYEQYF. This rearrangement joins TRBV6-1 to TRBJ2-7, with a weak D call TRBD1 (6 bases). The ends were cut back, 8 bases at V and 4 bases at J, with 18 bases in the middle. This CDR3 is built from 14 residues. The germline V gene has CDR1 MNHNS and CDR2 SASEGT.

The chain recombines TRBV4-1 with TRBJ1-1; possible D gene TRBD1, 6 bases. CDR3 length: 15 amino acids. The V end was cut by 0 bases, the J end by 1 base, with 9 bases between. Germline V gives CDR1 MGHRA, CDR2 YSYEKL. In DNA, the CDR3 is TGCGCCAGCAGCCAAGAGGGGGCCGGGAACACTGAAGCTTTCTTT. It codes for CASSQEGAGNTEAFF.

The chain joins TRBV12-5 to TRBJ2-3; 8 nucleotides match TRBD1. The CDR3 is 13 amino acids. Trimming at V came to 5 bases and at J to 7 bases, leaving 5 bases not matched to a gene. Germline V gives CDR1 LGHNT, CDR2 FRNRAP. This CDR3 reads CASGQLRGHTQYF. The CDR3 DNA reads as TGTGCTAGTGGTCAACTCAGGGGGCATACGCAGTATTTT.

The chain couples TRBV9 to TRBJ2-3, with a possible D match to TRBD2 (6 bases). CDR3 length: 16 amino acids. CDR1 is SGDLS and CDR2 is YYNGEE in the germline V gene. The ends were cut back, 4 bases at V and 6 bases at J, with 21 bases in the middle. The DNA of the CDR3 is TGTGCCAGCAGCCCCTCGGGAGCCGGGGAGTGGGATACGCAGTATTTT. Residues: CASSPSGAGEWDTQYF.

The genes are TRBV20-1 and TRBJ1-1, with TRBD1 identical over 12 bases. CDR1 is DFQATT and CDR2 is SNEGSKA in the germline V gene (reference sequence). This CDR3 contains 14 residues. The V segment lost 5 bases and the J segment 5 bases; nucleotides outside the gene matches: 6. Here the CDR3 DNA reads TGCAGTGCTTACTCGGGACAGGGGGCGACTGAAGCTTTCTTT. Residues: CSAYSGQGATEAFF.

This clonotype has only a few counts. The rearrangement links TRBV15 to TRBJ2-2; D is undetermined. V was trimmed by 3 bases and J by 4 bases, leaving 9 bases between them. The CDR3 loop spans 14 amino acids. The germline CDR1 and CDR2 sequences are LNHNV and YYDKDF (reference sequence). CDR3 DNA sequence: TGTGCCACCAGCAGGAGATTGGTCACCGGGGAGCTGTTTTTT. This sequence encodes CATSRRLVTGELFF.